This T cell receptor (beta chain) is drawn from a study of blood T cell repertoires in COVID-19. Overall study: T cells, B-cell-depleted T cells, or PBMCs provided the cDNA or gDNA that served as material.

Per the authors' pipeline: Reference gene primer amplification gave nucleated cell count estimates. The repertoire was sequenced with immunoSEQ multiplex PCR; TCRdb's copy has only in-frame clones and lacks some. V, J and clone size are those of that table, while D and trimming were read from the DNA. The sample carries about 140,000 clones, around 83% recorded once. Trimming removed 4 bases at V and 4 bases at J, with 7 bases between. The CDR3 contains 12 residues. Germline-derived CDR1 and CDR2 are SGHRS and YFSETQ. V gene TRBV5-1 combines with J gene TRBJ2-3, with TRBD2 as a possible D gene (5 bases). This sequence was found in a man in his fifties or sixties with active or convalescent COVID-19. The sequenced sample consisted of peripheral blood. The DNA for the CDR3 is TGCGCCAGCAGCCCGGACTCAGATACGCAGTATTTT. Its protein is CASSPDSDTQYF.